The rows below give T cell receptor beta chains drawn from one sample of a study. One entry per CDR3 protein results from TCRdb running MiXCR on the RT-PCR reads. Altogether fewer than 800,000 distinct CDR3 sequences are present, 11% to 15% being singletons, with the ten largest covering 3.6%. Sequenced sample: memory CD4+ T cells from blood. Receptors were obtained from a female donor in good health, serving as a healthy control. CDR3s include the opening cysteine and the closing phenylalanine or tryptophan. Each record gives: V gene, clone size, D gene, J gene, CDR3 protein, CDR3 DNA. A D gene is named only where the DNA matches it firmly. Expanded clones get a size class; other rows say once, few or many, or leave the size out.

v_call: TRBV6-6
clone_size: many
d_call: -
j_call: TRBJ2-3
cdr3_aa: CASTSVSGPDTQYF
cdr3_nt: TGTGCCAGCACCTCCGTGTCGGGGCCAGATACGCAGTATTTT

v_call: TRBV5-5
clone_size: -
d_call: TRBD1
j_call: TRBJ2-7
cdr3_aa: CASSGAGQGGSYEQYF
cdr3_nt: TGTGCCAGCAGCGGGGCCGGACAGGGGGGCTCCTACGAGCAGTACTTC

v_call: TRBV6-6
clone_size: many
d_call: -
j_call: TRBJ2-3
cdr3_aa: CASSYSVDTDTQYF
cdr3_nt: TGTGCCAGCAGTTACTCGGTAGACACAGATACGCAGTATTTT

v_call: TRBV29-1
clone_size: -
d_call: -
j_call: TRBJ1-5
cdr3_aa: CSVGVVNQPQHF
cdr3_nt: TGCAGCGTTGGGGTAGTCAATCAGCCCCAGCATTTT

v_call: TRBV7-9
clone_size: many
d_call: -
j_call: TRBJ2-3
cdr3_aa: CASSLSAYLATDTQYF
cdr3_nt: TGTGCCAGCAGCTTATCGGCCTACTTGGCTACAGATACGCAGTATTTT

v_call: TRBV7-2
clone_size: -
d_call: -
j_call: TRBJ1-5
cdr3_aa: CASSLAGQNQPQHF
cdr3_nt: TGTGCCAGCAGCTTAGCAGGGCAGAATCAGCCCCAGCATTTT

v_call: TRBV2
clone_size: few
d_call: -
j_call: TRBJ2-4
cdr3_aa: CASSQDLIDIQYF
cdr3_nt: TGTGCCAGCAGTCAGGACCTTATCGACATTCAGTACTTC

v_call: TRBV9
clone_size: -
d_call: -
j_call: TRBJ2-7
cdr3_aa: CASSVGGLRGEQYF
cdr3_nt: TGTGCCAGCAGCGTAGGGGGCCTGAGGGGAGAGCAGTACTTC

v_call: TRBV9
clone_size: few
d_call: -
j_call: TRBJ2-1
cdr3_aa: CASSVGGTGEQFF
cdr3_nt: TGTGCCAGCAGCGTAGGGGGGACGGGCGAGCAGTTCTTC

v_call: TRBV20-1
clone_size: many
d_call: -
j_call: TRBJ2-3
cdr3_aa: CSALTRGNTQYF
cdr3_nt: TGCAGTGCCTTGACTAGAGGAAATACGCAGTATTTT

v_call: TRBV28
clone_size: -
d_call: TRBD2
j_call: TRBJ2-3
cdr3_aa: CASSSSGRLGTQYF
cdr3_nt: TGTGCCAGCAGTAGTAGCGGGAGATTGGGTACGCAGTATTTT

v_call: TRBV5-1
clone_size: few
d_call: -
j_call: TRBJ2-3
cdr3_aa: CASSFYFADTQYF
cdr3_nt: TGCGCCAGCAGCTTCTACTTCGCAGATACGCAGTATTTT

v_call: TRBV6-6
clone_size: few
d_call: -
j_call: TRBJ1-2
cdr3_aa: CASSYRVQGINGYTF
cdr3_nt: TGTGCCAGCAGTTACAGGGTTCAAGGTATAAATGGCTACACCTTC

v_call: TRBV6-4
clone_size: few
d_call: -
j_call: TRBJ2-7
cdr3_aa: CASSSRDGNEQYF
cdr3_nt: TGTGCCAGCAGTTCCCGAGACGGGAACGAGCAGTACTTC

v_call: TRBV9
clone_size: few
d_call: -
j_call: TRBJ2-2
cdr3_aa: CASSAQPNTGELFF
cdr3_nt: TGTGCCAGCAGCGCACAGCCGAACACCGGGGAGCTGTTTTTT

v_call: TRBV6-2/TRBV6-3
clone_size: -
d_call: -
j_call: TRBJ2-1
cdr3_aa: CASSSQWDEQFF
cdr3_nt: TGTGCCAGCAGTTCGCAGTGGGATGAGCAGTTCTTC

v_call: TRBV5-1
clone_size: few
d_call: -
j_call: TRBJ2-3
cdr3_aa: CASSGQDTDTQYF
cdr3_nt: TGCGCCAGCAGTGGCCAAGACACAGATACGCAGTATTTT

v_call: TRBV27
clone_size: many
d_call: TRBD1
j_call: TRBJ1-3
cdr3_aa: CAKTPKGDRTSGNTIYF
cdr3_nt: TGTGCCAAAACACCCAAAGGGGACAGGACCTCTGGAAACACCATATATTTT

v_call: TRBV6-5
clone_size: many
d_call: -
j_call: TRBJ1-5
cdr3_aa: CASRREGVGSNQPQHF
cdr3_nt: TGTGCCAGCAGGAGGGAAGGGGTGGGTAGCAATCAGCCCCAGCATTTT

v_call: TRBV7-2
clone_size: -
d_call: TRBD1
j_call: TRBJ1-2
cdr3_aa: CASSLTVSAGGYSNYGYTF
cdr3_nt: TGTGCCAGCAGCTTAACAGTGTCGGCAGGGGGTTATTCTAACTATGGCTACACCTTC

v_call: TRBV4-1
clone_size: few
d_call: TRBD1
j_call: TRBJ1-2
cdr3_aa: CASSHIRTGNYGYTF
cdr3_nt: TGCGCCAGCAGCCACATACGGACAGGGAACTATGGCTACACCTTC

v_call: TRBV29-1
clone_size: -
d_call: TRBD1
j_call: TRBJ1-2
cdr3_aa: CSATQGVNYGYTF
cdr3_nt: TGCAGCGCCACCCAGGGGGTGAACTATGGCTACACCTTC

v_call: TRBV11-2
clone_size: -
d_call: -
j_call: TRBJ2-5
cdr3_aa: CASSFQRETQYF
cdr3_nt: TGTGCCAGCAGCTTTCAACGAGAGACCCAGTACTTC

v_call: TRBV7-9
clone_size: few
d_call: TRBD2
j_call: TRBJ2-5
cdr3_aa: CASSAGTSGRWGTQYF
cdr3_nt: TGTGCCAGCAGCGCTGGGACTAGCGGCCGTTGGGGGACCCAGTACTTC